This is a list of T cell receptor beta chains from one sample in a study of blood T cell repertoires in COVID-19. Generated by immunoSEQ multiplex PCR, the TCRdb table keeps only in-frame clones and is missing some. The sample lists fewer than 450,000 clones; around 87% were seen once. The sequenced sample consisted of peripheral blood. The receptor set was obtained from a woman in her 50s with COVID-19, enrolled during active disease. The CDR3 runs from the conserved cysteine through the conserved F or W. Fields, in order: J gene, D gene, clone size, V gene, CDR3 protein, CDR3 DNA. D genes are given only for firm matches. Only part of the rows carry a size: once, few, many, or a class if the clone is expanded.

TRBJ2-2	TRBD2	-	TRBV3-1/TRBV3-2	CASSPWGSGTNTGELFF	TGTGCCAGCAGCCCCTGGGGTAGCGGGACAAACACCGGGGAGCTGTTTTTT
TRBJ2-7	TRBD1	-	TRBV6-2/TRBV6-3	CASSEYRGPNEQYF	TGTGCCAGCAGTGAGTACAGGGGCCCTAACGAGCAGTACTTC
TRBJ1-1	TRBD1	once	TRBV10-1	CASSRDSSNTEAFF	TGCGCCAGCAGTCGGGACAGCTCGAACACTGAAGCTTTCTTT
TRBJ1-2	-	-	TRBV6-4	CASSDGGLSYGYTF	TGTGCCAGCAGTGACGGGGGGTTAAGCTATGGCTACACCTTC
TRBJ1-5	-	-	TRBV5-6	CASSQFPSNQPQHF	TGTGCCAGCAGCCAATTTCCTAGCAATCAGCCCCAGCATTTT
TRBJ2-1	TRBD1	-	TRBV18	CASSPGTGGNEQFF	TGTGCCAGCTCACCGGGGACAGGGGGCAATGAGCAGTTCTTC
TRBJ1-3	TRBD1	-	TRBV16	CASSQSQGASGNTIYF	TGTGCCAGCAGCCAATCACAGGGGGCCTCTGGAAACACCATATATTTT
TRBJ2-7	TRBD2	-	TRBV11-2	CASRRSMGLAGGSFNEQYF	TGTGCCAGCAGGAGATCAATGGGACTAGCGGGAGGCAGTTTCAACGAGCAGTACTTC
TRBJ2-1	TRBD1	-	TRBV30	CAWSVWTTGVNEQFF	TGTGCCTGGAGTGTGTGGACAACAGGGGTCAATGAGCAGTTCTTC
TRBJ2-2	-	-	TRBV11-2	CASSSVPSGISGELFF	TGTGCCAGCAGCTCAGTCCCATCGGGGATCTCCGGGGAGCTGTTTTTT
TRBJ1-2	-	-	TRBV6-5	CASTKGAVNYGYTF	TGTGCCAGCACCAAAGGGGCAGTGAACTATGGCTACACCTTC
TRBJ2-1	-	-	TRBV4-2	CASSQVGLGSNNEQFF	TGTGCCAGCAGCCAAGTCGGCCTGGGCTCCAACAATGAGCAGTTCTTC
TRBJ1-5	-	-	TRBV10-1	CASSVGDQPQHF	TGCGCCAGCAGTGTAGGGGATCAGCCCCAGCATTTT
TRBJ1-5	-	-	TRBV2	CASILRLGAHPQHF	TGTGCCAGCATCCTAAGACTAGGGGCGCATCCCCAGCATTTT
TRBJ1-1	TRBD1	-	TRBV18	CASSLTGASGTEAFF	TGTGCCAGCTCACTAACAGGGGCCTCGGGCACTGAAGCTTTCTTT
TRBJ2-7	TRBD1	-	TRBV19	CASSRPGTGGYEQYF	TGTGCCAGTAGTAGACCCGGGACAGGGGGCTACGAGCAGTACTTC
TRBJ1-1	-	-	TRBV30	CAWCTRSSWNTEAFF	TGTGCCTGGTGTACACGATCATCATGGAACACTGAAGCTTTCTTT
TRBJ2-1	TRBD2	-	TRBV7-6	CASSPGGVAYNEQFF	TGTGCCAGCAGCCCGGGGGGAGTCGCCTACAATGAGCAGTTCTTC
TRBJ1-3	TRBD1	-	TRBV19	CASRRGTASGNTIYF	TGTGCCAGTAGGAGGGGGACAGCTTCTGGAAACACCATATATTTT
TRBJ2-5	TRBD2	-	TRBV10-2	CASRPGTKETQYF	TGCGCCAGCAGGCCCGGGACTAAAGAGACCCAGTACTTC
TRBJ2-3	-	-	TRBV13	CASSLVRGATDTQYF	TGTGCCAGCAGCTTAGTTCGCGGAGCCACAGATACGCAGTATTTT
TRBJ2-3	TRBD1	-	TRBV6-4	CASSEQGRNTDTQYF	TGTGCCAGCAGTGAACAGGGGCGTAACACAGATACGCAGTATTTT
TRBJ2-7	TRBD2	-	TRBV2	CASSEVGLAGGVGYEQYF	TGTGCCAGCAGTGAGGTAGGGCTAGCGGGAGGAGTTGGCTACGAGCAGTACTTC
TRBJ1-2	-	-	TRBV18	CASSPPGANYGYTF	TGTGCCAGCTCACCACCGGGAGCTAACTATGGCTACACCTTC